The 20 T cell receptor beta chains below all came from one sample that was sequenced in a study of T cell responses to AZD1222 COVID-19 vaccine. The assay was immunoSEQ multiplex PCR, and TCRdb's table has in-frame clones only and misses some. The sample yields 70,000 to 75,000 clones, about 85% seen once. The sample consisted of peripheral blood, taken 28 days after the second AZD1222 dose. These receptors were collected from an adult who received the AZD1222 COVID-19 vaccine.

The chain has TRBV28 and TRBJ2-5; D is possibly TRBD2 (5 bases). The germline V gene has CDR1 MDHEN and CDR2 SYDVKM. The V end was cut by 8 bases, the J end by 1 base, with 11 bases between. This CDR3 region has 13 residues. CDR3 sequence (DNA): TGTGCCAGCGAATCGGGAATCCAAGAGACCCAGTACTTC. Translated, it gives CASESGIQETQYF.

V usage is TRBV12-3 or TRBV12-4 and J usage is TRBJ1-6, with a possible D match to TRBD1 (6 bases). The V end lost 10 bases, the J end lost 14 bases, and 15 bases lay between the germline ends. The CDR3 is made up of 11 amino acids. For the CDR3, the DNA is TGTGCCACCCTAAGGGGGGCATCCCTCCACTTT. It is translated as CATLRGASLHF.

V usage is TRBV25-1 and J usage is TRBJ2-1; TRBD2 agrees at 9 bases. J gave up 8 bases and V 7 bases, and 9 bases lay outside the gene matches. Germline assignment: CDR1 MGHDK and CDR2 SYGVNS. This CDR3 comprises 14 residues. CDR3 nucleotide sequence: TGTGCCAGCACCCGCGGCGGGAGGGCCCATGAGCAGTTCTTC. Protein sequence: CASTRGGRAHEQFF.

V gene TRBV19 combines with J gene TRBJ1-1, with TRBD1 as a possible D gene (5 bases). The CDR3 runs 17 residues. CDR1 is LNHDA, CDR2 SQIVND, per germline (reference sequence). V shed 0 bases and J shed 0 bases, with 14 bases lying between them. The CDR3 region has the DNA TGTGCCAGTAGTATAGATCTTAGGGGTCTGTTGAACACTGAAGCTTTCTTT. This encodes CASSIDLRGLLNTEAFF.

This rearrangement joins TRBV7-3 to TRBJ2-1; 10 bases map to TRBD2. V was clipped by 5 bases and J by 3 bases; unmatched bases: 4. The germline CDR1 and CDR2 sequences are SGHTA and FQGTGA. This CDR3 spans 15 amino acids. CDR3 sequence (DNA): TGTGCCAGCAGCCGGACTAGCGGACTCTACAATGAGCAGTTCTTC. Protein: CASSRTSGLYNEQFF.

In this sample, this clone turned up once. V usage is TRBV7-9 and J usage is TRBJ1-1; the D is unclear. Germline V gene sequence: CDR1 SEHNR, CDR2 FQNEAQ (reference sequence). This CDR3 is built from 12 residues. The V and J ends lost 7 bases and 8 bases respectively, with 14 bases between them. The CDR3 spells CASTYAGFEAFF. The DNA for the CDR3 is TGTGCCAGCACTTACGCTGGGTTCGAAGCTTTCTTT.

V gene TRBV4-1 combines with J gene TRBJ2-2; a weak D match, TRBD2 (6 bases). Germline-derived CDR1 and CDR2 are MGHRA and YSYEKL. Trimming left V 4 bases short and J 7 bases short, with 19 bases between. The CDR3 spans 16 residues. As DNA, the CDR3 is TGCGCCAGCAGCCCCACTATTTATGGGGGGAACGGGGAGCTGTTTTTT. The encoded protein is CASSPTIYGGNGELFF.

In its sample, this clone was seen once. J is TRBJ1-4 and V is TRBV23-1; D call uncertain. TRBV23-1 is an ORF, with its function uncertain. The CDR3 contains 16 residues. V was cut by 4 bases and J by 3 bases, with 15 bases left in between. CDR3 sequence (DNA): TGCGCCAGCAGTCTAAAGACTGAAGACCCTAATGAAAAACTGTTTTTT. Protein: CASSLKTEDPNEKLFF.

The chain recombines TRBV12-5 with TRBJ1-6, with a weak D call TRBD1 (6 bases). The V gene's germline CDR1 is LGHNT and CDR2 FRNRAP. V lost 7 bases, J lost 5 bases, and 24 bases lay in between. This CDR3 has 18 amino acids. Written as DNA, the CDR3 is TGTGCTAGTGACTTTTCGTCCCCATCAGGGGCGAATAATTCACCCCTCCACTTT. As protein: CASDFSSPSGANNSPLHF.

This clone showed up just a few times. The gene calls are TRBV9 and TRBJ2-1, with 9 bases identical to TRBD1. With 3 bases clipped from V and 4 bases from J, the junction kept 20 bases outside the gene matches. Per the germline V gene, CDR1 is SGDLS and CDR2 is YYNGEE. The CDR3 contains 20 residues. The CDR3 here is CASSDRGRTNSPRAYNEQFF. CDR3 coding DNA: TGTGCCAGCAGCGACAGGGGGCGCACGAACTCCCCGCGGGCTTACAATGAGCAGTTCTTC. Full variable domain (missing parts from reference TRBV9 and TRBJ2-1): DSGVTQTPKHLITATGQRVTLRCSPRSGDLSVYWYQQSLDQGLQFLIQYYNGEERAKGNILERFSAQQFPDLHSELNLSSLELGDSALYFCASSDRGRTNSPRAYNEQFFGPGTRLTVL.

This chain links TRBV27 with TRBJ1-1; a possible D gene is TRBD1 (5 bases). V shed 6 bases and J shed 6 bases, with 14 bases lying between them. Germline V gene data show CDR1 as MNHEY and CDR2 as SMNVEV (reference sequence). The length of the CDR3 is 13 residues. The CDR3 region is CASSNHGGAEAFF. The DNA of the CDR3 is TGTGCCAGCAGCAACCACGGGGGAGCTGAAGCTTTCTTT.

V gene TRBV10-3 combines with J gene TRBJ1-1; D possibly corresponds to TRBD1 (5 bases). The CDR3 contains 14 residues. Trimming stripped 2 bases from V and 0 bases from J, with 7 bases between. Germline values: CDR1 ENHRY, CDR2 SYGVKD. CDR3 DNA: TGTGCCATCAGTGAGGGGGCCCTGAACACTGAAGCTTTCTTT. It specifies CAISEGALNTEAFF.

The chain couples TRBV27 to TRBJ1-2; 8 bases agree with TRBD1. Germline trimming cut 6 bases from V and 3 bases from J; bases unmatched to any gene: 0. From germline, CDR1 is MNHEY and CDR2 SMNVEV (reference sequence). The CDR3 is 12 residues long. The chain's CDR3 is CASRDRDYGYTF. CDR3 in DNA: TGTGCCAGCAGGGACAGGGACTATGGCTACACCTTC.

The rearrangement links TRBV2 to TRBJ1-1; D may be TRBD1 (5 bases). Trimming pared 4 bases from V and 4 bases from J, leaving 16 bases between. The CDR3 totals 15 residues. Germline CDR1 is SNHLY and CDR2 is FYNNEI. The CDR3 here is CASSGGPRVGTEAFF. CDR3 DNA: TGTGCCAGCAGTGGGGGACCCAGGGTCGGCACTGAAGCTTTCTTT.

V usage is TRBV11-1 and J usage is TRBJ1-1; D call uncertain. V was clipped by 4 bases and J by 9 bases, with 12 bases between them. In germline, CDR1 is SGHAT, CDR2 FQDESV (reference sequence). CDR3 size: 12 residues. The CDR3 nucleotides are TGTGCCAGCAGCTCATCAGGTTCTAAAGCTTTCTTT. Residues: CASSSSGSKAFF. Filled out from reference TRBV11-1 and TRBJ1-1, the complete variable domain reads EAEVAQSPRYKITEKSQAVAFWCDPISGHATLYWYRQILGQGPELLVQFQDESVVDDSQLPKDRFSAERLKGVDSTLKIQPAELGDSAMYLCASSSSGSKAFFGQGTRLTVV.

This clone was observed a few times. The chain combines TRBV11-2 with TRBJ2-7; 9 nucleotides align to TRBD1. After removal of 5 bases from V and 1 base from J, the junction contained 9 bases not matched to a gene. The germline CDR1 and CDR2 sequences are SGHAT and FQNNGV. This CDR3 is built from 16 residues. The CDR3 reads CASSAHRGRSSYEQYF. The CDR3 nucleotides are TGTGCCAGCAGCGCGCACAGGGGGCGCAGTTCCTACGAGCAGTACTTC. Full variable domain (missing parts from reference TRBV11-2 and TRBJ2-7): EAGVAQSPRYKIIEKRQSVAFWCNPISGHATLYWYQQILGQGPKLLIQFQNNGVVDDSQLPKDRFSAERLKGVDSTLKIQPAKLEDSAVYLCASSAHRGRSSYEQYFGPGTRLTVT.

This rearrangement joins TRBV5-1 to TRBJ2-1; 10 nucleotides match TRBD1. This CDR3 has 15 residues. Losses at the gene ends were 0 bases for V and 8 bases for J; bases not matched to a gene: 5. The germline V gene has CDR1 SGHRS and CDR2 YFSETQ. The chain's CDR3 is CASSLARTGGDEQFF. The CDR3 DNA reads TGCGCCAGCAGCTTGGCTCGGACAGGGGGAGATGAGCAGTTCTTC. The complete variable domain, with remaining parts taken from reference TRBV5-1 and TRBJ2-1, reads KAGVTQTPRYLIKTRGQQVTLSCSPISGHRSVSWYQQTPGQGLQFLFEYFSETQRNKGNFPGRFSGRQFSNSRSEMNVSTLELGDSALYLCASSLARTGGDEQFFGPGTRLTVL.

The gene calls are TRBV7-3 and TRBJ2-3; 7 positions match TRBD2. Germline V gene lookup returns CDR1 SGHTA and CDR2 FQGTGA. The CDR3 has 14 amino acids. The trim removed 5 bases at V and 2 bases at J, leaving 4 bases unmatched. The CDR3 sequence is CASSPAGHTDTQYF. The CDR3 coding sequence is TGTGCCAGCAGCCCAGCGGGGCACACAGATACGCAGTATTTT.

The V call is TRBV30, the J call TRBJ2-6; D is ambiguous. Trimming pared 3 bases from V and 6 bases from J, leaving 6 bases between. CDR3 size: 12 residues. Germline V gene data show CDR1 as GTSNPN and CDR2 as SVGIG (reference sequence). The CDR3 DNA follows: TGTGCCTGGAGGGGCCTGGCCAACGTCCTGACTTTC. Its translation is CAWRGLANVLTF. Using reference TRBV30 and TRBJ2-6 for the parts outside the CDR3, the full variable domain is SQTIHQWPATLVQPVGSPLSLECTVEGTSNPNLYWYRQAAGRGLQLLFYSVGIGQISSEVPQNLSASRPQDRQFILSSKKLLLSDSGFYLCAWRGLANVLTFGAGSRLTVL.

The chain is built from TRBV11-2 and TRBJ1-6; 8 bases are shared with TRBD1. Germline trimming cut 7 bases from V and 6 bases from J; bases unmatched to any gene: 8. The CDR3 sequence is 15 residues long. In germline, CDR1 is SGHAT, CDR2 FQNNGV. CDR3 nucleotide sequence: TGTGCCAGCACCAAGGGACAGGAGAGTAATTCACCCCTCCACTTT. Protein product: CASTKGQESNSPLHF.